This T cell receptor (beta chain) was obtained from a study of T cell repertoires in cytomegalovirus infection. MiXCR, applied by TCRdb to the reads, yields one record per CDR3 protein. This sample yields some 150,000 distinct CDR3 sequences, of which about 25% are seen a single time; approximately 10% belongs to the top ten. This clonotype appeared a few times. No antigen is known for it. Study-wide points: In two of eight donors, the top clonotype was HLA-C-restricted CMV-specific.

The germline V gene has CDR1 SGHTA and CDR2 FQGTGA. V gave up 0 bases and J gave up 4 bases, with 9 bases separating them. CDR3 length: 14 amino acids. The sequenced sample consisted of PBMCs. The receptor was derived from a human donor in good health (CMV status not recorded). Some clones in this sample may be carry-over from other donors' samples. The J gene is TRBJ1-1, the V gene TRBV7-3; D remains unclear. CDR3 protein: CASSLTSSVTEAFF. The CDR3, as DNA: TGTGCCAGCAGCTTAACGTCCTCCGTCACTGAAGCTTTCTTT.